The sequence of this T cell receptor beta chain was determined in a study of blood T cell repertoires in COVID-19. Trimming at V came to 3 bases and at J to 2 bases, leaving 8 bases not matched to a gene. The V gene's germline CDR1 is SGHDT and CDR2 YYEEEE. The CDR3 runs to 16 residues. Sequencing used immunoSEQ multiplex PCR; TCRdb keeps in-frame clones, though not all of them. The top ten hold approximately 3.6% of the sample, which has 250,000 or so clones, 80% to 85% seen once. Clinical history as reported by participants underpinned cohort assignment. Sample: PBMCs or T cells enriched from blood (not recorded which). The source of this sequence is a man in his forties or fifties who had recovered from COVID-19. This sequence joins TRBV5-6 and TRBJ1-1; 9 bases align to TRBD1. The CDR3 DNA is TGTGCCAGCAGCTGTCCTGGACAGGGGATCAACACTGAAGCTTTCTTT. Protein: CASSCPGQGINTEAFF.